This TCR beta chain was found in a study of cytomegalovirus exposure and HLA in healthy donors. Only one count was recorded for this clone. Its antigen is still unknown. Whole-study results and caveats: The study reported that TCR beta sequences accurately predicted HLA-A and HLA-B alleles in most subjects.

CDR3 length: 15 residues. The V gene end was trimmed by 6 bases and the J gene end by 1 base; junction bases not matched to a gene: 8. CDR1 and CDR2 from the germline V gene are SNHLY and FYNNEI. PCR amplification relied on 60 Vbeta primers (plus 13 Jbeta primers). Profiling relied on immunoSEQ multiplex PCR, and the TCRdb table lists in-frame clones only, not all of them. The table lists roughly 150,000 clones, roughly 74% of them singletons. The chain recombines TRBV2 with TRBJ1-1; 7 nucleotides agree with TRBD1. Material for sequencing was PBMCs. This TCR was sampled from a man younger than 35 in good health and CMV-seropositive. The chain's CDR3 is CASSILTGSNTEAFF. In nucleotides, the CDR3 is TGTGCCAGCAGCATATTGACAGGGTCGAACACTGAAGCTTTCTTT.